These 11 T cell receptor beta chains came from one sample sequenced in a study of blood T cells in healthy people across ages. Through a sample-barcoded 5' primer and a J-beta primer mix, a second PCR was run for 7 to 11 cycles. TCRdb re-called the 5' RACE reads with MiXCR, one entry per CDR3 protein. The table includes around 990,000 distinct CDR3 sequences, around two fifths detected once. The sample taken for sequencing was blood. These receptor sequences come from a man between 18 and 35 years old in good health.

In this sample, this clonotype turned up a few times. This chain links TRBV12-3 or TRBV12-4 with TRBJ2-1, with D perhaps assigned TRBD1 or TRBD2 (5 bases each). The CDR3 runs to 15 residues. V lost 6 bases and J 6 bases, leaving 18 bases between the germline ends. CDR3 sequence (DNA): TGTGCCAGCAGCCCACGTACCGGGACCACCAATGAGCAGTTCTTC. Its protein product is CASSPRTGTTNEQFF.

Only a few counts were recorded for this clonotype. This chain joins TRBV6-6 and TRBJ1-1, with D unresolved. CDR3 length: 14 amino acids. Germline V gives CDR1 MNHNY, CDR2 SVGAGI (reference sequence). V lost 2 bases and J lost 4, with 11 bases in between. In DNA, the CDR3 is TGTGCCAGCAGTTACCCGTCCTCTAGCACTGAAGCTTTCTTT. This encodes CASSYPSSSTEAFF.

J is TRBJ1-1 and V is TRBV20-1; D is unresolved. Germline V CDR1 and CDR2: DFQATT, SNEGSKA (reference sequence). The CDR3 spans 12 residues. Trimming took off 5 bases at V and 1 base at J, with 8 bases between the two ends. Here the CDR3 DNA reads TGCAGTGCTCGATACAGGAACACTGAAGCTTTCTTT. As protein: CSARYRNTEAFF.

V is TRBV12-3 or TRBV12-4 and J is TRBJ1-4, with D possibly TRBD1 on 6 matching bases. This CDR3 is 15 amino acids long. V lost 5 bases to trimming and J lost 4 bases, with 14 bases between them. The CDR3 region is CASSHTGTLNEKLFF. Here the CDR3 DNA reads TGTGCCAGCAGTCATACAGGGACCCTTAATGAAAAACTGTTTTTT.

This clonotype was counted once. The chain uses TRBV6-2 or TRBV6-3 and TRBJ1-1, with D perhaps matching TRBD1 (5 bases). The CDR3 runs to 16 residues. Per germline, CDR1 MNHEY and CDR2 SVGEGT. V was pared by 2 bases and J by 2 bases, with 15 bases between. CDR3 nucleotides: TGTGCCAGCAGTTACCAGATAGGGCGGACAAACACTGAAGCTTTCTTT. It is translated as CASSYQIGRTNTEAFF.

This clonotype was observed a handful of times. The chain couples TRBV7-2 to TRBJ2-1; TRBD1 aligns across 8 bases. J gave up 8 bases and V 7 bases, and 13 bases lay outside the gene matches. Germline V gene data show CDR1 as SGHTA and CDR2 as FQGNSA. The length of the CDR3 is 15 residues. The CDR3 here is CASTFGDRTGDEQFF. The CDR3, as DNA: TGTGCCAGCACCTTCGGGGACAGGACAGGCGATGAGCAGTTCTTC.

The chain carries TRBV28 and TRBJ2-2; 9 nucleotides agree with TRBD1. V was pared by 6 bases and J by 2 bases, with 19 bases of the junction left unmatched. Per the germline V gene, CDR1 is MDHEN and CDR2 is SYDVKM. This CDR3 contains 20 residues. CDR3 in amino acids: CASSLSQFYGTGRNTGELFF. The CDR3 DNA follows: TGTGCCAGCAGCCTCTCCCAATTTTACGGGACAGGGCGAAACACCGGGGAGCTGTTTTTT.

This clonotype was seen once. The chain carries TRBV9 and TRBJ1-2, with D perhaps TRBD1 (6 bases). The CDR3 covers 14 residues. From germline, CDR1 is SGDLS and CDR2 YYNGEE. Trimming took off 0 bases at V and 5 bases at J, with 11 bases between the two ends. The CDR3 sequence is CASSVAGAAYGYTF. The CDR3 coding sequence is TGTGCCAGCAGCGTAGCGGGGGCGGCATATGGCTACACCTTC.

This clonotype has only a few counts. The CDR3 here is CASREQEGYGYTF. The CDR3 DNA sequence: TGTGCCAGCAGGGAACAGGAGGGCTATGGCTACACCTTC. The rearrangement uses TRBV7-2 and TRBJ1-2, with TRBD1 as a possible D gene (5 bases). This CDR3 contains 13 residues. Trimming removed 6 bases at V and 4 bases at J, with 12 bases between. The germline V gene has CDR1 SGHTA and CDR2 FQGNSA.

V gene TRBV12-3 or TRBV12-4 combines with J gene TRBJ1-4, with 8 bases fitting TRBD1. The J segment lost 5 bases and the V segment lost 5 bases, leaving 7 bases of the junction unmatched. The CDR3 has 15 amino acids. CDR3 in DNA: TGTGCCAGCAGTCTTTCGACAGGGGAGAATGAAAAACTGTTTTTT. Amino acid sequence: CASSLSTGENEKLFF.

The chain employs TRBV28 and TRBJ2-1; weak D call: TRBD1 (6 bases). This CDR3 has 16 amino acids. V was cut by 3 bases and J by 0 bases, with 12 bases left in between. Germline V CDR1 and CDR2: MDHEN, SYDVKM. The CDR3 spells CASSFLQGSSYNEQFF. The CDR3 DNA follows: TGTGCCAGCAGTTTTTTACAGGGAAGCTCCTACAATGAGCAGTTCTTC.